Included here is one TCR beta chain sequence, with context. The data stem from a study of T cell responses to AZD1222 COVID-19 vaccine. Method: immunoSEQ multiplex PCR; TCRdb's copy keeps in-frame clones and lacks some. The profile shows 150,000 to 200,000 clones, roughly 92% of them singletons. Unmatched junction bases numbered 4, after V lost 8 bases and J lost 5 bases. CDR3 size: 13 residues. CDR1 and CDR2 from the germline V gene are MDHEN and SYDVKM. The chain joins TRBV28 to TRBJ1-5; 9 nucleotides match TRBD1. The material sequenced was peripheral blood, taken on day 0 of AZD1222 vaccination. The TCR comes from an adult in good health. CDR3 DNA sequence: TGTGCCAGCTACAGGGGGCGCGATCAGCCCCAGCATTTT. Protein sequence: CASYRGRDQPQHF.